Listed here is a single TCR beta chain. The target antigen is unknown. Time point given: pre-sensitization, week 0. Sample treatment: therapeutic diphenylcyclopropenone sensitization with weekly scalp DPC. The data originate from a study of human T cells and chemical hapten exposure. Study outcomes and limitations: Unchanged with DPC sensitization were TCRs above 1 in 1000 frequency.

In the study's own analysis: TCR counts had a median of about 94,000 per sample and spanned roughly 23,224 to 750,000. TCRdb reprocessed the RACE reads via MiXCR and lists one record per CDR3 protein. These V and J calls derive from TCRdb rather than the authors' analysis. The profile shows 300,000 to 450,000 distinct CDR3 sequences, 5% to 6.5% of them singletons. The TCR was taken from a woman between 45 and 60 years old with alopecia areata. Some clones in this sample may be carry-over from other donors' samples. The sample here was whole blood, taken in connection with sensitization to the hapten diphenylcyclopropenone (DPC).

In nucleotides, the CDR3 is TGTGCCTGGAGCGCCATGGAACACAATGAGCAGTTCTTC. As protein: CAWSAMEHNEQFF. V and J are TRBV30 and TRBJ2-1; D remains ambiguous. V lost 3 bases, J lost 5 bases, and 11 bases lay in between. The CDR3 consists of 13 residues. CDR1 is GTSNPN and CDR2 is SVGIG in the germline V gene (reference sequence).